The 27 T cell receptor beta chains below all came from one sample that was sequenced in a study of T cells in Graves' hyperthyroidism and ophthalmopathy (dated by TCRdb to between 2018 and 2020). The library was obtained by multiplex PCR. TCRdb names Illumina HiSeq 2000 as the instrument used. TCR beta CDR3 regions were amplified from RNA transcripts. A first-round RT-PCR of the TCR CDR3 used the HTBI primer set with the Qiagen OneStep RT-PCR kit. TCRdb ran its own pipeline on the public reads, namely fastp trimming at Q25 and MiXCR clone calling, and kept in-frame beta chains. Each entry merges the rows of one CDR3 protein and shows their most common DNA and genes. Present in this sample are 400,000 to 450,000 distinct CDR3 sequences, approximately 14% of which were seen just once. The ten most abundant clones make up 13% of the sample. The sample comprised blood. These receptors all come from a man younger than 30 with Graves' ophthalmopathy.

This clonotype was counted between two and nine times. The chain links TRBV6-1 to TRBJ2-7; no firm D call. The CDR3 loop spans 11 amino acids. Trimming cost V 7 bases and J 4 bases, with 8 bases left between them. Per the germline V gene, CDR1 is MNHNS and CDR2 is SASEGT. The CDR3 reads CASKGPYEQYF. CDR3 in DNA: TGTGCCAGCAAGGGCCCTTACGAGCAGTACTTC.

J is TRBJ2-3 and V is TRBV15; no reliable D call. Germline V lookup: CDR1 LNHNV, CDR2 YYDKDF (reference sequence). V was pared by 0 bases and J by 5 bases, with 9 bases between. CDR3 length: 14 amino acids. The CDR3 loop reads CATSRDRGVDTQYF. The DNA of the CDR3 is TGTGCCACCAGCAGAGATAGAGGCGTAGATACGCAGTATTTT.

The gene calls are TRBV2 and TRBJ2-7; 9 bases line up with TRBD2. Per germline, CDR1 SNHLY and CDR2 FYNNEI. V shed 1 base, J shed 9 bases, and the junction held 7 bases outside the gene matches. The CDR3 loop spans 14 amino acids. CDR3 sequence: CASSEDLQTSGQYF. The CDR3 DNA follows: TGTGCCAGCAGTGAAGACTTACAGACTAGCGGGCAGTACTTC. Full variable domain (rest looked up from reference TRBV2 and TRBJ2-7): EPEVTQTPSHQVTQMGQEVILRCVPISNHLYFYWYRQILGQKVEFLVSFYNNEISEKSEIFDDQFSVERPDGSNFTLKIRSTKLEDSAMYFCASSEDLQTSGQYFGPGTRLTVT.

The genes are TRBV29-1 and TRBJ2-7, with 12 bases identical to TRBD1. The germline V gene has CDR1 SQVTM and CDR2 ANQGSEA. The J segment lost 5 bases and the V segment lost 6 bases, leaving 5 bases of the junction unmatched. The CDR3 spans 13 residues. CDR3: CSVPGTGGHEQYF. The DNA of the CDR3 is TGCAGCGTGCCCGGGACAGGGGGCCACGAGCAGTACTTC.

As DNA, the CDR3 is TGTGCCAGCAGCTTAGTGGCGGGGGGCGGGGAAAAACTGTTTTTT. Protein product: CASSLVAGGGEKLFF. The rearrangement uses TRBV11-2 and TRBJ1-4, with TRBD1 as a possible D gene (6 bases). The V end was cut by 1 base, the J end by 8 bases, with 14 bases between. CDR1 is SGHAT and CDR2 is FQNNGV in the germline V gene. This CDR3 is built from 15 residues.

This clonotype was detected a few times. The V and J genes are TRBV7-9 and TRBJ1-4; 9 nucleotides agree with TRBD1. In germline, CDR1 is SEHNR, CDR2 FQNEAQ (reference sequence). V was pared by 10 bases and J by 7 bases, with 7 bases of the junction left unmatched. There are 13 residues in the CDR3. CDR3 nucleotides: TGTGCCACCAAGACAGGGGGTCGTGAAAAACTGTTTTTT. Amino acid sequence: CATKTGGREKLFF.

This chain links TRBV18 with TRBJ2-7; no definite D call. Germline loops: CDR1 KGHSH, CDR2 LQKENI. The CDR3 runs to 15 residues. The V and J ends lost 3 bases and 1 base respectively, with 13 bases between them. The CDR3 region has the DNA TGTGCCAGCTCACCGTCCCTTTCGTCATCCTACGAGCAGTACTTC. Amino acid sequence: CASSPSLSSSYEQYF.

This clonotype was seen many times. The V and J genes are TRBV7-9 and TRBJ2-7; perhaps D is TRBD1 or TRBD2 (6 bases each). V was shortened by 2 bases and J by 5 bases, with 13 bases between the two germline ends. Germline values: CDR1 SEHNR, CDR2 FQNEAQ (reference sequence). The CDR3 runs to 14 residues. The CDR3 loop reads CASSLTGARHEQYF. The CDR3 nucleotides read TGTGCCAGCAGCTTAACGGGGGCCCGGCACGAGCAGTACTTC.

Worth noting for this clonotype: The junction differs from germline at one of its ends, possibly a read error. The CDR3 coding sequence is TGCGCCAGCAGCCCCCAGGGCACCTACGAGCAGTTCTTC. Protein sequence: CASSPQGTYEQFF. This chain uses TRBV7-9 with TRBJ2-7, with a tentative D call TRBD1 (5 bases). Matching the DNA end better, TRBJ2-1 makes the J call doubtful. Per the germline V gene, CDR1 is SEHNR and CDR2 is FQNEAQ (reference sequence). This CDR3 region has 13 residues.

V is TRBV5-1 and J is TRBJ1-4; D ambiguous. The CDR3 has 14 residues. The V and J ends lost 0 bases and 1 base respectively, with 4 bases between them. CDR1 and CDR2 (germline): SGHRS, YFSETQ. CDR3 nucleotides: TGCGCCAGCAGCTTGGGGGAAACTAATGAAAAACTGTTTTTT. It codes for CASSLGETNEKLFF.

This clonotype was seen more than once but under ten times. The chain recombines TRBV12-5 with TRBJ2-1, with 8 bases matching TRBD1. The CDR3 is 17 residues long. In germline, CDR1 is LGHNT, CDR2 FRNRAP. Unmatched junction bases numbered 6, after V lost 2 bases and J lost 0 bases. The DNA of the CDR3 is TGTGCTAGTGGTTTGTCGACAGGGGCTAACTCCTACAATGAGCAGTTCTTC. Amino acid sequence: CASGLSTGANSYNEQFF.

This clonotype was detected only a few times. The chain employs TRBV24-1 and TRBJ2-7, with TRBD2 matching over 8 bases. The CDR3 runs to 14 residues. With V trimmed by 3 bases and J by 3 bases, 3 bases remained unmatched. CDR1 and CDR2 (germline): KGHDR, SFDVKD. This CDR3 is CATSDRGGFYEQYF. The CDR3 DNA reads TGTGCCACCAGTGATCGGGGGGGTTTCTACGAGCAGTACTTC.

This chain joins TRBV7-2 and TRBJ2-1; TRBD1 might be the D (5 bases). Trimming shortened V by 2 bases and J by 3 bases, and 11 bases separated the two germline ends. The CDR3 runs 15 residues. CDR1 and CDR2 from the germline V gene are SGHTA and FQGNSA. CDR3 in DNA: TGTGCCAGCAGCTTACAGGGCGGTTTCTACAATGAGCAGTTCTTC. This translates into CASSLQGGFYNEQFF.

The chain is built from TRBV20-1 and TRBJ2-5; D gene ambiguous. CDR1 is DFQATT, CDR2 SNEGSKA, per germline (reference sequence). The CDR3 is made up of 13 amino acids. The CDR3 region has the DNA TGCAGAGCTGGTCGGGCAGGCGATTGGACCCAGTACTTC. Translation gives CRAGRAGDWTQYF.

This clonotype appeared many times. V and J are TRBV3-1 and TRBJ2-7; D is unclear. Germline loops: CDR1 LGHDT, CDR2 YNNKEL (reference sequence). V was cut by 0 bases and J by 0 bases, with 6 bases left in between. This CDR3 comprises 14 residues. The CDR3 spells CASSQDTTSYEQYF. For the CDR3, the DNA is TGTGCCAGCAGCCAAGACACCACCTCCTACGAGCAGTACTTC.

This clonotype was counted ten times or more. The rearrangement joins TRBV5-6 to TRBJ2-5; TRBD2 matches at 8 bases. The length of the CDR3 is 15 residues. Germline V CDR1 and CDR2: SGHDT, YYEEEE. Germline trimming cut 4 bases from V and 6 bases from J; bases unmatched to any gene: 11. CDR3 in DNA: TGTGCCAGCAGCATTAACGGGGGGGGCCTGAAGACCCAGTACTTC. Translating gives CASSINGGGLKTQYF.

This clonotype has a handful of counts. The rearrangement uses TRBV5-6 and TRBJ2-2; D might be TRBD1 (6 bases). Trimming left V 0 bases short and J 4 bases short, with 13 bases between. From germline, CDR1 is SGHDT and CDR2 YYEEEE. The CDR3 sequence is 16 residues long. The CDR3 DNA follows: TGTGCCAGCAGCTTGGTGGGGGCAGTGACCACCGGGGAGCTGTTTTTT. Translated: CASSLVGAVTTGELFF.

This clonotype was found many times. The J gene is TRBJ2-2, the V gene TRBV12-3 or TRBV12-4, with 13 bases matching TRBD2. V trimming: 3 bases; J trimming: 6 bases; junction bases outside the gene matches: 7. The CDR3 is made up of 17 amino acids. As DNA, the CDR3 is TGTGCCAGCAGTTTTGGGGGACTAGCGGGGTGGCCCGGGGAGCTGTTTTTT. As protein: CASSFGGLAGWPGELFF.

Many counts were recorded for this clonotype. The CDR3 coding sequence is TGTGCCAGCAGCAAATTAGTTCGGGGGGCTTACAATGAGCAGTTCTTC. Its protein product is CASSKLVRGAYNEQFF. This chain connects TRBV7-9 to TRBJ2-1, with D perhaps matching TRBD2 (7 bases). V lost 5 bases to trimming and J lost 4 bases, with 18 bases between them. This CDR3 contains 16 residues. In germline, CDR1 is SEHNR, CDR2 FQNEAQ (reference sequence).

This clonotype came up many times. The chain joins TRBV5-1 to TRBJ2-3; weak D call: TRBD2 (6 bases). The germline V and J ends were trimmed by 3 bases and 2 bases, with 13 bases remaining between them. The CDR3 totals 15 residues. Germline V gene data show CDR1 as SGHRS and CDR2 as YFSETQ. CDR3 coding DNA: TGCGCCAGCAGCTACCGGGACTGGGACACAGATACGCAGTATTTT. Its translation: CASSYRDWDTDTQYF.

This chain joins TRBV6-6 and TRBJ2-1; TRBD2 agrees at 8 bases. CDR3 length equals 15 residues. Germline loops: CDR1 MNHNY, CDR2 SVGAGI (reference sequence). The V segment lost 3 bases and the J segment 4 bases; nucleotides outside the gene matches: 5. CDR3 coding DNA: TGTGCCAGCAGTTATTCGGGGGGGCTATACAATGAGCAGTTCTTC. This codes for CASSYSGGLYNEQFF.

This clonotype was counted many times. The CDR3 nucleotides are TGTGCCAGCAGCCATTCTGGAGGAAACGAGCAGTACTTC. Amino acids: CASSHSGGNEQYF. The rearrangement joins TRBV14 to TRBJ2-7; the D gene is possibly TRBD2 (5 bases). The CDR3 runs to 13 residues. The germline V gene encodes CDR1 SGHDN and CDR2 FVKESK. Between the trimmed V and J ends, which lost 3 bases and 5 bases, there was a span of 11 bases.

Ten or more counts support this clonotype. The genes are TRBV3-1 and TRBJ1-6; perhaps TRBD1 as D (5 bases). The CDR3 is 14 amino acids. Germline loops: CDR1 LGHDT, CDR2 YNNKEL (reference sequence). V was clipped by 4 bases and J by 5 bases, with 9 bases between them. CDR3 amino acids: CASSRGTDNSPLHF. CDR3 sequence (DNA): TGTGCCAGCAGCCGGGGGACTGATAATTCACCCCTCCACTTT.

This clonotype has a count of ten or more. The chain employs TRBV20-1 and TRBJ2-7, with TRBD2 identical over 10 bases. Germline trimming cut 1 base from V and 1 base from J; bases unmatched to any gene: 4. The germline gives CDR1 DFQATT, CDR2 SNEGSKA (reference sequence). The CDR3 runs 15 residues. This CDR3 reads CSARGPSGGSYEQYF. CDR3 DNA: TGCAGTGCTAGAGGTCCTAGCGGGGGATCCTACGAGCAGTACTTC.

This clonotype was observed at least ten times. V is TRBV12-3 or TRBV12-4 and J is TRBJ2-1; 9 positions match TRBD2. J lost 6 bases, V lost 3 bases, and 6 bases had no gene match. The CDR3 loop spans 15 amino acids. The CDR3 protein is CASSLRGRASNEQFF. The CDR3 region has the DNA TGTGCCAGCAGTTTGCGCGGGAGGGCAAGCAATGAGCAGTTCTTC.

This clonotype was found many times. CDR3 DNA sequence: TGCGCCAGCAGCTTGGTTCTAGCCCTCAATGAGCAGTTCTTC. Protein product: CASSLVLALNEQFF. The rearrangement links TRBV5-1 to TRBJ2-1, with D tentatively TRBD2 (5 bases). Germline loops: CDR1 SGHRS, CDR2 YFSETQ. V lost 0 bases and J 6 bases, leaving 10 bases between the germline ends. The CDR3 is 14 amino acids. Combining the CDR3 with reference TRBV5-1 and TRBJ2-1 gives the whole variable domain KAGVTQTPRYLIKTRGQQVTLSCSPISGHRSVSWYQQTPGQGLQFLFEYFSETQRNKGNFPGRFSGRQFSNSRSEMNVSTLELGDSALYLCASSLVLALNEQFFGPGTRLTVL.

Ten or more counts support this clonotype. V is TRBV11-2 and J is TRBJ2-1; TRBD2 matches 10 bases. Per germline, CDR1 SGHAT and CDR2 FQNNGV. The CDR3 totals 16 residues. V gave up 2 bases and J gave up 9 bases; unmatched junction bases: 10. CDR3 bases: TGTGCCAGCAGCTTAACCCTAGCGGGAGTTATATTTGAGCAGTTCTTC. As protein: CASSLTLAGVIFEQFF.